Sequencing of this T cell receptor beta chain was carried out in a study of T-cell reconstitution after alpha-beta-depleted transplantation in children. Unique molecular identifiers were incorporated when the TCRbeta library was constructed. TCRdb recomputed calls from the PCR reads with MiXCR, one row per CDR3 protein. This table holds a few hundred thousand distinct CDR3 sequences, around 17% found once. Germline V gene lookup returns CDR1 SQVTM and CDR2 ANQGSEA. The junction had 7 bases not matched to a gene; V was cut back by 4 bases and J by 5 bases. The CDR3 is made up of 13 amino acids. The sequences come from PBMCs from the stem cell graft donor, collected from the stem cell graft. The source of this sequence is a human donor who donated a stem cell graft to a child with acute lymphoblastic leukemia. The rearrangement links TRBV29-1 to TRBJ1-1; 7 bases match TRBD1. The CDR3 DNA is TGCAGCGTTGGACAGGGCCGCGGGACTGAAGCTTTCTTT. Protein sequence: CSVGQGRGTEAFF.